This TCR beta chain was sequenced in a study of T cells in narcolepsy. Notes on the study in general: HCRT-specific and TRIB2-specific autoreactive clonotypes appeared among same-patient CSF and blood CD4+ clonotypes. Reportedly, autoreactive clonotypes were serially detected in patients' blood but not controls'.

Profiling relied on immunoSEQ multiplex PCR, and the TCRdb table lists in-frame clones only, not all of them. Seen here are 25,000 to 40,000 clones, approximately 87% observed once, and the top ten hold approximately 1.2%. Turning to this clone: Its antigen is not identified.

This CDR3 spans 14 amino acids. The germline gives CDR1 SGHTA, CDR2 FQGTGA. V was cut by 4 bases and J by 7 bases, with 14 bases left in between. V gene TRBV7-3 combines with J gene TRBJ2-1, with D hard to call. The clonotype was recovered from a human donor with narcolepsy. The specimen was CD45RA- memory CD4+ T cells from PBMCs. CDR3 bases: TGTGCCAGCAGCTCAGGTATGGTCACTAATGAGCAGTTCTTC. Translating it yields CASSSGMVTNEQFF.